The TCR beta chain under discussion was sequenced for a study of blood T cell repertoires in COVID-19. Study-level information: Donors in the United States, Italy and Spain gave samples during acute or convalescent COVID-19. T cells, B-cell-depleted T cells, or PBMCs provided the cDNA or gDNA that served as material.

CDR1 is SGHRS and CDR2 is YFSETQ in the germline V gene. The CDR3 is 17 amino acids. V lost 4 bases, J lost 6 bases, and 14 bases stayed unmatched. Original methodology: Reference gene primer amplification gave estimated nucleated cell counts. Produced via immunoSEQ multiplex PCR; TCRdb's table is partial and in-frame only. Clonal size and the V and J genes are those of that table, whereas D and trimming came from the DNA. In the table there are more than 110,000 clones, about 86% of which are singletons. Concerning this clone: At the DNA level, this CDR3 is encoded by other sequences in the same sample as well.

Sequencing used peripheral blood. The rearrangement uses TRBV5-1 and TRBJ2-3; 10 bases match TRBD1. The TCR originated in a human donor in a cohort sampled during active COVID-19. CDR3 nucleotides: TGCGCCAGCAGCAGCCAGCCTCCGGGACAGGGGACCGATACGCAGTATTTT. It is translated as CASSSQPPGQGTDTQYF.